These 31 T cell receptor beta chains were all obtained from the same sample, sequenced in a study of early T cells in non-severe SARS-CoV-2 infection. TCRdb re-called the 5' RACE reads through MiXCR, storing one row per CDR3 protein. The sample consists of 95,000 to 100,000 distinct CDR3 sequences, 9.5% to 12% of them appearing once. The sample consisted of whole blood. These TCRs come from an adult who was a healthcare worker with PCR-confirmed SARS-CoV-2 infection or an uninfected control (not recorded which).

This clonotype came up many times. This rearrangement joins TRBV5-5 to TRBJ1-1; maybe TRBD1 (5 bases). CDR3 size: 15 residues. Germline CDR1 SGHKS, CDR2 YYEKEE (reference sequence). V was pared by 0 bases and J by 5 bases, with 14 bases between. DNA of the CDR3: TGTGCCAGCAGCTTGGGGGAGGGGCGATGGACTGAAGCTTTCTTT. Protein: CASSLGEGRWTEAFF. Based on the CDR3 plus reference TRBV5-5 and TRBJ1-1, the full variable domain is DAGVTQSPTHLIKTRGQQVTLRCSPISGHKSVSWYQQVLGQGPQFIFQYYEKEERGRGNFPDRFSARQFPNYSSELNVNALLLGDSALYLCASSLGEGRWTEAFFGQGTRLTVV.

This clonotype was picked up a small number of times. The chain joins TRBV5-1 to TRBJ2-6; no firm D call. The CDR3 runs to 14 residues. V lost 5 bases to trimming and J lost 0 bases, with 6 bases between them. Germline V gene lookup returns CDR1 SGHRS and CDR2 YFSETQ. CDR3 nucleotides: TGCGCCAGCAGTGGGGACTCTGGGGCCAACGTCCTGACTTTC. Amino acids: CASSGDSGANVLTF.

This clonotype was counted between two and nine times. The J gene is TRBJ2-7, the V gene TRBV20-1, with TRBD2 identical over 13 bases. CDR3 length: 14 amino acids. Germline lookup yields CDR1 DFQATT and CDR2 SNEGSKA (reference sequence). V dropped 7 bases and J dropped 5; count of bases not matched to a gene: 8. The CDR3 bases are TGCAGTGGGCGGACTAGCGGGAGTAACGACGAGCAGTACTTC. This sequence encodes CSGRTSGSNDEQYF.

This clonotype was observed many times. The V gene is TRBV12-3 or TRBV12-4, the J gene TRBJ1-3; 9 positions match TRBD1. The CDR3 covers 15 residues. J lost 0 bases, V lost 6 bases, and 3 bases had no gene match. DNA of the CDR3: TGTGCCAGCAGCTGGGACAGGGTCTCTGGAAACACCATATATTTT. Translation gives CASSWDRVSGNTIYF.

Ten or more counts support this clonotype. The chain combines TRBV29-1 with TRBJ2-5, with 9 positions matching TRBD2. Germline loops: CDR1 SQVTM, CDR2 ANQGSEA. The length of the CDR3 is 12 residues. The J segment lost 3 bases and the V segment lost 5 bases, leaving 1 base of the junction unmatched. The CDR3 sequence: CSVLAGEETQYF. In DNA form, the CDR3 reads TGCAGCGTTTTAGCGGGGGAAGAGACCCAGTACTTC. Supplemented by reference TRBV29-1 and TRBJ2-5, the full variable domain reads SAVISQKPSRDICQRGTSLTIQCQVDSQVTMMFWYRQQPGQSLTLIATANQGSEATYESGFVIDKFPISRPNLTFSTLTVSNMSPEDSSIYLCSVLAGEETQYFGPGTRLLVL.

This clonotype was detected many times. The V call is TRBV12-3 or TRBV12-4, the J call TRBJ2-1; 10 bases align to TRBD2. V was clipped by 7 bases and J by 5 bases; unmatched bases: 8. The CDR3 has 15 amino acids. CDR3 DNA: TGTGCCAGCACCCCAGAGCGGGAGGGAAACAATGAGCAGTTCTTC. Amino acids: CASTPEREGNNEQFF.

The chain recombines TRBV12-3 or TRBV12-4 with TRBJ1-2; 7 bases line up with TRBD1. With V trimmed by 3 bases and J by 8 bases, 6 bases remained unmatched. CDR3 length: 13 amino acids. In DNA, the CDR3 is TGTGCCAGCAGTTTTTCAAGGGGGCTGGGCTACACCTTC. Protein product: CASSFSRGLGYTF.

This clonotype has at least ten counts. J is TRBJ1-4 and V is TRBV10-1; D perhaps matches TRBD1 (6 bases). In germline, CDR1 is WNHNN, CDR2 SYGVQD (reference sequence). Trimming took off 5 bases at V and 3 bases at J, with 13 bases between the two ends. The CDR3 runs to 15 residues. CDR3: CASSTRQAANEKLFF. The DNA of the CDR3 is TGCGCCAGCAGTACAAGACAGGCAGCTAATGAAAAACTGTTTTTT.

This clonotype was observed a handful of times. This chain uses TRBV7-2 with TRBJ1-1; D not resolved. This CDR3 spans 14 amino acids. Trimming removed 5 bases at V and 2 bases at J, with 12 bases between. Germline CDR1 SGHTA, CDR2 FQGNSA. In DNA, the CDR3 is TGTGCCAGCAGCCCCCCGGAGTCCAACACTGAAGCTTTCTTT. It translates to CASSPPESNTEAFF.

A few counts support this clonotype. The rearrangement joins TRBV9 to TRBJ2-2; D possibly corresponds to TRBD1 (6 bases). With 0 bases removed from V and 2 bases from J, the gap between germline ends came to 23 bases. In germline, CDR1 is SGDLS, CDR2 YYNGEE. The CDR3 loop spans 20 amino acids. The CDR3 loop reads CASSVARTALPNQNTGELFF. The DNA of the CDR3 is TGTGCCAGCAGCGTAGCTCGGACAGCCTTACCTAATCAAAACACCGGGGAGCTGTTTTTT.

This chain connects TRBV4-2 to TRBJ2-7; tentatively, D is TRBD2 (6 bases). Germline-derived CDR1 and CDR2 are LGHNA and YNFKEQ. This CDR3 comprises 15 residues. Deletions cut 4 bases from V and 0 bases from J, with 13 bases between. The DNA for the CDR3 is TGTGCCAGCAGCCTCCCGGGGGAAGACTCCTACGAGCAGTACTTC. Translated: CASSLPGEDSYEQYF.

This rearrangement joins TRBV11-3 to TRBJ2-3; either TRBD1 or TRBD2 may supply D (5 bases each). Germline-derived CDR1 and CDR2 are SGHNT and YENEEA. This CDR3 contains 15 residues. Trimming cost V 1 base and J 5 bases, with 13 bases left between them. CDR3 DNA: TGTGCCAGCAGCTTAGGAAAGGGGACCATAGATACGCAGTATTTT. Translation gives CASSLGKGTIDTQYF.

This chain joins TRBV9 and TRBJ1-1; possible D gene TRBD1, 6 bases. The CDR3 has 17 amino acids. In germline, CDR1 is SGDLS, CDR2 YYNGEE. V lost 0 bases to trimming and J lost 6 bases, with 21 bases between them. The CDR3 reads CASSVEGEADETAEAFF. CDR3 DNA: TGTGCCAGCAGCGTAGAGGGGGAGGCGGACGAGACGGCTGAAGCTTTCTTT. The whole variable domain, remainder taken from reference TRBV9 and TRBJ1-1, is DSGVTQTPKHLITATGQRVTLRCSPRSGDLSVYWYQQSLDQGLQFLIQYYNGEERAKGNILERFSAQQFPDLHSELNLSSLELGDSALYFCASSVEGEADETAEAFFGQGTRLTVV.

V is TRBV6-2 or TRBV6-3 and J is TRBJ2-7; 15 bases map to TRBD2. Looked up from germline, CDR1 is MNHEY and CDR2 is SVGEGT. This CDR3 region has 17 residues. The trim removed 2 bases at V and 6 bases at J, leaving 8 bases unmatched. CDR3 sequence: CASSYLRTSGGAGEQYF. The CDR3 DNA sequence: TGTGCCAGCAGTTACCTACGGACTAGCGGGGGGGCCGGCGAGCAGTACTTC.

This clonotype was seen more than once but under ten times. The rearrangement joins TRBV4-2 to TRBJ2-7, with D hard to call. Germline values: CDR1 LGHNA, CDR2 YNFKEQ. The CDR3 is 15 residues long. The ends were cut back, 0 bases at V and 3 bases at J, with 12 bases in the middle. CDR3 in amino acids: CASSQELGAYYEQYF. DNA of the CDR3: TGTGCCAGCAGCCAAGAGCTAGGAGCCTACTACGAGCAGTACTTC.

A few counts support this clonotype. The rearrangement joins TRBV6-1 to TRBJ2-3, with D possibly being TRBD1 or TRBD2 (6 bases each). The CDR3 spans 16 residues. CDR1 and CDR2 (germline): MNHNS, SASEGT. CDR3 nucleotides: TGTGCGGAGGGGGATGTGGGGAGATCGATCACAGATACGCAGTATTTT. Its translation: CAEGDVGRSITDTQYF.

This clonotype was counted a few times. This chain uses TRBV7-2 with TRBJ2-4; D not certain. Per germline, CDR1 SGHTA and CDR2 FQGNSA. This CDR3 region has 16 residues. Trimming removed 5 bases at V and 3 bases at J, with 17 bases between. The CDR3 DNA reads TGTGCCAGCAGCATACGCCCGTCCTCGGGCAAAAACATTCAGTACTTC. Residues: CASSIRPSSGKNIQYF.

This clonotype was counted only a few times. The gene calls are TRBV29-1 and TRBJ2-2; D is uncertain. Trimming cost V 4 bases and J 3 bases, with 3 bases left between them. This CDR3 has 11 residues. In germline, CDR1 is SQVTM, CDR2 ANQGSEA. CDR3 in amino acids: CSVGYTGELFF. The CDR3 nucleotides are TGCAGCGTTGGGTACACCGGGGAGCTGTTTTTT.

The chain links TRBV20-1 to TRBJ1-1, with unresolved D. There are 15 residues in the CDR3. Trimming removed 0 bases from V and 0 bases from J, with 11 bases in between. Germline assignment: CDR1 DFQATT and CDR2 SNEGSKA (reference sequence). The CDR3 sequence is CSARDMEGMNTEAFF. For the CDR3, the DNA is TGCAGTGCTAGAGATATGGAGGGAATGAACACTGAAGCTTTCTTT.

This clonotype was detected a few times. The chain joins TRBV7-9 to TRBJ1-1; D not certain. CDR3 length equals 12 residues. CDR1 and CDR2 from the germline V gene are SEHNR and FQNEAQ (reference sequence). Trimming took off 1 base at V and 6 bases at J, with 6 bases between the two ends. This CDR3 reads CASSLVSAEAFF. The CDR3 DNA follows: TGTGCCAGCAGCTTAGTGTCGGCTGAAGCTTTCTTT.

V and J are TRBV5-1 and TRBJ2-3; 12 bases match TRBD1. This CDR3 is built from 15 residues. Germline V gene sequence: CDR1 SGHRS, CDR2 YFSETQ. V dropped 4 bases and J dropped 5; count of bases not matched to a gene: 5. CDR3 bases: TGCGCCAGCAGCGGGGGACAGGGGGCCGGAGATACGCAGTATTTT. As protein: CASSGGQGAGDTQYF.

The chain recombines TRBV4-1 with TRBJ1-2, with 8 bases that match TRBD1. V was pared by 2 bases and J by 4 bases, with 3 bases of the junction left unmatched. The germline CDR1 and CDR2 sequences are MGHRA and YSYEKL. This CDR3 spans 14 amino acids. The CDR3 reads CASSQHTGGYGYTF. CDR3 DNA sequence: TGCGCCAGCAGCCAACACACAGGGGGCTATGGCTACACCTTC.

This clonotype was observed many times. The rearrangement links TRBV10-2 to TRBJ1-1; no clear D. The CDR3 contains 14 residues. Trimming took off 4 bases at V and 0 bases at J, with 9 bases between the two ends. Germline CDR1 and CDR2: WSHSY and SAAADI. CDR3 bases: TGCGCCAGCAGTGCCAACAGCATGAACACTGAAGCTTTCTTT. Protein sequence: CASSANSMNTEAFF.

Ten or more counts support this clonotype. This chain uses TRBV30 with TRBJ2-1; TRBD2 agrees at 9 bases. Trimming cost V 4 bases and J 10 bases; bases outside gene matches: 23. Germline CDR1 GTSNPN, CDR2 SVGIG (reference sequence). The CDR3 loop spans 18 amino acids. Here the CDR3 reads CAWNRLAGLANPPREQFF. The CDR3 bases are TGTGCCTGGAATCGGCTAGCGGGGCTAGCGAACCCCCCCCGGGAGCAGTTCTTC.

This clonotype was detected many times. The gene calls are TRBV20-1 and TRBJ1-6; 7 nucleotides align to TRBD1. The CDR3 loop spans 15 amino acids. The junction had 9 bases not matched to a gene; V was cut back by 3 bases and J by 7 bases. Germline loops: CDR1 DFQATT, CDR2 SNEGSKA (reference sequence). As DNA, the CDR3 is TGCAGTGCTAGCTATTGGGGACAGCGGAATTCACCCCTCCACTTT. Translating it yields CSASYWGQRNSPLHF.

This clonotype turned up a few times. The chain links TRBV5-1 to TRBJ2-1; 11 bases fit TRBD2. The germline gives CDR1 SGHRS, CDR2 YFSETQ. The CDR3 loop spans 15 amino acids. The trim removed 5 bases at V and 9 bases at J, leaving 10 bases unmatched. CDR3 DNA: TGCGCCAGCAGTCCTATTAGCGGGAGGGCCATTGAGCAGTTCTTC. This encodes CASSPISGRAIEQFF.

V usage is TRBV12-3 or TRBV12-4 and J usage is TRBJ2-7; 7 bases map to TRBD1. This CDR3 has 15 amino acids. The V segment lost 6 bases and the J segment 0 bases; nucleotides outside the gene matches: 8. Written as DNA, the CDR3 is TGTGCCAGCAGATTACAGGGGCAAGTCTCCTACGAGCAGTACTTC. It encodes CASRLQGQVSYEQYF.

The rearrangement links TRBV2 to TRBJ2-1; D not certain. Trimming took off 3 bases at V and 7 bases at J, with 10 bases between the two ends. This CDR3 has 13 amino acids. Germline-derived CDR1 and CDR2 are SNHLY and FYNNEI. The CDR3 protein is CASSDYVANEQFF. The CDR3 DNA follows: TGTGCCAGCAGTGACTACGTGGCAAATGAGCAGTTCTTC. Filled out from reference TRBV2 and TRBJ2-1, the complete variable domain reads EPEVTQTPSHQVTQMGQEVILRCVPISNHLYFYWYRQILGQKVEFLVSFYNNEISEKSEIFDDQFSVERPDGSNFTLKIRSTKLEDSAMYFCASSDYVANEQFFGPGTRLTVL.

In the case of this clonotype: A much larger clone is a single base away; this may be a read error. J is TRBJ2-1 and V is TRBV5-1; 10 bases fit TRBD2. The germline gives CDR1 SGHRS, CDR2 YFSETQ. This CDR3 region has 14 residues. DNA of the CDR3: TGCGTCACCCCTAGGGGACTAGCGTTACATGAGCAGTTCTTC. Translated, it gives CVTPRGLALHEQFF.

This clonotype has a count of ten or more. J is TRBJ2-5 and V is TRBV29-1; D unclear. The CDR3 runs to 10 residues. The germline V gene encodes CDR1 SQVTM and CDR2 ANQGSEA. V lost 4 bases to trimming and J lost 7 bases, with 7 bases between them. This chain's CDR3 is CSVGYGTQYF. Written as DNA, the CDR3 is TGCAGCGTTGGATATGGGACCCAGTACTTC.

The chain has TRBV7-3 and TRBJ1-3; D is unresolved. CDR1 is SGHTA and CDR2 is FQGTGA in the germline V gene. The CDR3 has 13 residues. V was shortened by 5 bases and J by 2 bases, with 7 bases between the two germline ends. CDR3 loop: CASSPQTGNTIYF. For the CDR3, the DNA is TGTGCCAGCAGCCCCCAAACTGGAAACACCATATATTTT.